The rows below give T cell receptor beta chains drawn from one sample of a study of cytomegalovirus exposure and HLA in healthy donors. Clones were read by immunoSEQ multiplex PCR, and TCRdb kept only the in-frame ones, dropping some. The table lists under 200,000 clones, approximately 80% of them singletons. The sample consisted of PBMCs. The receptor source for this set is a woman in her forties or fifties in good health and CMV-seronegative. Both conserved end residues are part of each CDR3. The D gene is left open where the match is weak. The size entry is marked missing in some rows and otherwise reads once, few, many or a size class.

clone_size j_call d_call v_call cdr3_length cdr3_aa cdr3_nt
. TRBJ2-1 TRBD2 TRBV2 15 CASRTTSGSSNEQFF TGTGCCAGCAGAACGACTAGCGGGAGCAGCAATGAGCAGTTCTTC
. TRBJ1-4 . TRBV20-1 11 CSATREEKLFF TGCAGTGCTACTAGAGAAGAAAAACTGTTTTTT
. TRBJ2-7 TRBD2 TRBV28 15 CASSSTSGRSYEQYF TGTGCCAGCAGTTCCACTAGCGGGAGGAGTTACGAGCAGTACTTC
. TRBJ2-3 . TRBV5-4 12 CASSSRTDTQYF TGTGCCAGCAGCTCGCGGACTGATACGCAGTATTTT
few TRBJ1-1 . TRBV4-3 15 CASSQDRLANTEAFF TGCGCCAGCAGCCAAGATCGGCTAGCGAACACTGAAGCTTTCTTT
few TRBJ1-2 TRBD1 TRBV28 14 CASSLSTGGYGYTF TGTGCCAGCAGTTTAAGTACAGGGGGCTATGGCTACACCTTC
few TRBJ1-4 . TRBV19 15 CASSIIAVNNEKLFF TGTGCCAGTAGTATTATCGCAGTAAATAATGAAAAACTGTTTTTT
. TRBJ2-7 . TRBV5-4 12 CASSLASYEQYF TGTGCCAGCAGCTTGGCTTCCTACGAGCAGTACTTC
few TRBJ1-5 . TRBV28 15 CASRPSYSGNQPQHF TGTGCCAGCCGTCCGAGCTACTCGGGCAATCAGCCCCAGCATTTT
. TRBJ2-3 TRBD1 TRBV5-4 17 CASSQGTRQGATDTQYF TGTGCCAGCAGCCAGGGCACCCGACAGGGGGCAACAGATACGCAGTATTTT
. TRBJ2-5 . TRBV5-6 12 CASSTSEETQYF TGTGCCAGCAGCACCTCGGAAGAGACCCAGTACTTC
. TRBJ1-1 . TRBV5-1 15 CASSLPLTGNTEAFF TGCGCCAGCAGCCTCCCGCTCACAGGGAACACTGAAGCTTTCTTT
. TRBJ2-2 TRBD2 TRBV14 21 CASSPTRGTSGGARYTGELFF TGTGCCAGCAGCCCCACCCGGGGAACTAGCGGGGGGGCTCGGTACACCGGGGAGCTGTTTTTT
. TRBJ1-3 TRBD1 TRBV28 14 CATVPGTVGNTIYF TGTGCCACCGTACCCGGGACAGTTGGAAACACCATATATTTT
once TRBJ2-5 . TRBV20-1 11 CSAIILETQYF TGCAGTGCTATAATCCTGGAGACCCAGTACTTC
. TRBJ1-4 . TRBV4-2 14 CASSQVGAAEKLFF TGTGCCAGCAGCCAAGTCGGAGCTGCAGAAAAACTGTTTTTT
. TRBJ1-3 . TRBV5-1 14 CASSLEHSGNTIYF TGCGCCAGCAGCTTGGAGCACTCTGGAAACACCATATATTTT